This T cell receptor (beta chain) is drawn from a study of blood T cells in healthy people across ages (dated by TCRdb to the mid-2010s). Context from the whole study: In model experiments, roughly one uniquely barcoded TCR beta cDNA molecule per two T cells was captured by template switching. Using deep sequencing normalized with unique cDNA molecular identifiers, the study measured how TCR beta repertoire diversity changes with age. The donors were divided into four age groups: young (average approximately 15 years), middle-aged (under 40), aged (62) and long-lived (around 87). To avoid experimental bias, donors of different ages were spread randomly across the sequencing lanes. Using the same blood draw, the study looked at two additional independent replicas of 1 million unique cDNA reads for two donors, one aged 18 to 30 and the other aged 80 or older.

As encoded in the germline V gene (reference sequence), CDR1 is DFQATT while CDR2 is SNEGSKA. The junction carries 13 bases between V and J, which are trimmed by 6 bases and 5 bases respectively. From its cysteine to its phenylalanine, the CDR3 spans 12 amino acids. Left in the record is the CDR3 DNA by itself, 36 bases read in frame from the first base. Results and caveats for the whole study, not just this receptor: Compared with the aged group, more naive CD4+ T cells, fewer expanded clones and increased TCR diversity were shown by the long-lived group, suggesting age selection. Observed TCR beta diversity per million T cells fell roughly linearly with age, and a significant reduction was already apparent by age roughly 40. Total diversity estimates from one million sequenced T cells were considered lower bounds and underestimates. Observed TCR beta diversity correlated strongly with the percentage of naive T cells measured by flow cytometry. Bulk unsorted PBMC profiling prevented conclusive comparison of naive and antigen-experienced compartments. Because donor CMV infection status was unknown, age-related changes in expanded clonotypes were potentially confounded.

Donors were a few dozen systemically healthy Caucasian individuals from Russia aged 6 to 90 years. Around 10 milliliters of peripheral blood were collected from each donor into EDTA-treated Vacutainer tubes. PBMCs were isolated by Ficoll-Paque density-gradient centrifugation, with at least 6.5 million obtained per sample. Total RNA was extracted from PBMCs with Trizol reagent, with at least 6 micrograms obtained per sample. For every donor, an aliquot of PBMCs went through flow cytometry to measure the percentages of naive CD45RAhigh/CD27high T cells. The library relied on 5' RACE. The run used an Illumina HiSeq 2500. A second 7 to 11 cycle PCR used a sample-barcoded 5' primer and a J-beta primer mix. A template-switch 5' adaptor carrying 12 random nucleotides introduced a unique molecular identifier onto each TCR beta cDNA molecule. At least 2.5 million CDR3-containing paired-end reads were obtained from each sample. The Mint cDNA synthesis kit, primed by a TRBC-specific oligonucleotide, was used to synthesize first-strand cDNA from all RNA. Following uracil-DNA glycosylase treatment, a first 18-cycle PCR with universal primers M1SS and BC2_uni_R was performed on all cDNA. The published analysis was carried out like this. Normalization of each sample was performed by random selection of 1 million high-quality reads, each carrying a distinct molecular identifier. Instead of being binned into consensus sequences, reads with shared molecular identifiers were discarded. MiTCR, run with a Q25 quality threshold and the strictest error-elimination algorithm, handled CDR3 identification, clonotype clustering and error correction. A nonparametric unseen species model with Euler transformation was used to estimate lower-bound total TCR beta diversity. In-frame beta chains were kept once TCRdb had trimmed the public reads at Q25 with fastp and called clones with MiXCR. Rows with a matching CDR3 protein are joined into one entry that keeps the most common DNA and genes. Clone size and V and J calls follow TCRdb, not the original study. For this sample there are about 1,400,000 distinct CDR3 sequences; roughly 40% appear just once. 6.5% to 10% of the sample rests with the top ten.

About this clonotype: Its cognate antigen has yet to be identified. No quality values exist for individual bases; no much larger clone is one base distant.

This receptor was taken from a woman aged 18-29 years in good health. The rearranged segments are TRBV20-1 and TRBJ2-5; the D segment cannot be called with confidence. The source material was blood. This receptor carries the CDR3 CSAMTSTETQYF. The nucleotide sequence is given as TGCAGTGCAATGACCAGTACGGAGACCCAGTACTTC.